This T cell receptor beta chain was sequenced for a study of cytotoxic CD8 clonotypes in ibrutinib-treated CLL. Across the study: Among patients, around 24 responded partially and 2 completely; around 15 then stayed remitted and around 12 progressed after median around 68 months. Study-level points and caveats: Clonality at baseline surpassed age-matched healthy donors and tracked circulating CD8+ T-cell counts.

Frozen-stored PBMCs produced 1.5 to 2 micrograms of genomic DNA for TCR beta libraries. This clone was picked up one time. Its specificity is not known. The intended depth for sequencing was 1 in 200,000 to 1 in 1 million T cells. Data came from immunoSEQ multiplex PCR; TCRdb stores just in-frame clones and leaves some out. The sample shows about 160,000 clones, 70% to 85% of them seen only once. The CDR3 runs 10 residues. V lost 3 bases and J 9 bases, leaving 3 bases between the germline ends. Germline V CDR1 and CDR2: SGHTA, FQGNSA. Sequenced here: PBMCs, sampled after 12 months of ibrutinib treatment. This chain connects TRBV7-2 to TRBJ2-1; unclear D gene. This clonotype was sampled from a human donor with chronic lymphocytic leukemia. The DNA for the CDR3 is TGTGCCAGCAGCTTGGGTGAGCAGTTCTTC. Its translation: CASSLGEQFF.